This T cell receptor (beta chain) was documented in a study of blood T cell repertoires in COVID-19. For the study at large: COVID-19 samples collected from the United States, Italy and Spain covered acute and convalescent phases. In each case, the material was cDNA or gDNA derived from T cells, B-cell-depleted T cells, or PBMCs.

There are 13 residues in the CDR3. Trimming removed 5 bases at V and 6 bases at J, with 10 bases between. Per germline, CDR1 KGHDR and CDR2 SFDVKD. Regarding this clone: This sample includes further DNA sequences coding for the same CDR3.

In the authors' methods: Researchers report that nucleated cell counts were estimated from reference gene primer amplification. Assay used: immunoSEQ multiplex PCR; TCRdb lists only in-frame clones, some missing. V, J and clone size reflect that table, while D and trimming were determined from the DNA. The table includes 120,000 to 150,000 clones, approximately 80% detected once. Sequencing was carried out using peripheral blood. V is TRBV24-1 and J is TRBJ2-1, with a possible D match to TRBD1 (5 bases). The sequence was obtained from a human donor in a cohort sampled during active COVID-19. The CDR3 sequence: CATSGPTVNEQFF. Written as DNA, the CDR3 is TGTGCCACCAGTGGACCGACAGTCAATGAGCAGTTCTTC.